This T cell receptor (beta chain) originates from a study of graft-versus-host responses after intestinal transplantation. General study results and limits: Graft-donor T cell macrochimerism in patients accompanied high graft-versus-host to host-versus-graft clonal ratios in allografts.

This table comes from immunoSEQ multiplex PCR, and its TCRdb copy is limited to in-frame clones, with some not included. The table records roughly 69,000 clones, approximately 92% of them present only once. Comments on this clone: Its target is not known.

V shed 2 bases and J shed 8 bases, with 12 bases lying between them. The CDR3 is 14 amino acids. Looked up from germline, CDR1 is PRHDT and CDR2 is FYEKMQ (reference sequence). Source: bone marrow, taken roughly 780 days after intestinal transplantation. V usage is TRBV13 and J usage is TRBJ1-4, with unresolved D. This clonotype was obtained from a human patient who received an intestinal transplant, so some T cells may come from the graft donor. The CDR3 sequence is CASSLNREREKLFF. CDR3 nucleotides: TGTGCCAGCAGCTTAAATAGGGAGCGGGAAAAACTGTTTTTT.